The 21 T cell receptor beta chains reported below all come from one sample, sequenced in a study of T cells after yellow fever vaccination. TCRdb used MiXCR to reprocess the 5' RACE reads, holding one entry per CDR3 protein. Of some 97,000 distinct CDR3 sequences listed, approximately 5.5% are singletons. The specimen comprised CD8+ T cells sorted from PBMCs, sampled 10 days after the yellow fever booster vaccination. The receptors derive from a young man who received the YFV17D yellow fever vaccine.

This chain joins TRBV7-9 and TRBJ1-5, with TRBD1 identical over 10 bases. The germline V gene has CDR1 SEHNR and CDR2 FQNEAQ (reference sequence). With 5 bases clipped from V and 4 bases from J, the junction kept 23 bases outside the gene matches. The CDR3 runs to 21 residues. The CDR3 loop is CASSPIGRGQGSFRSNQPQHF. The CDR3 DNA is TGTGCCAGCAGCCCAATAGGCCGGGGACAGGGGTCTTTTAGGAGTAATCAGCCCCAGCATTTT.

There are many counts of this clonotype. The chain couples TRBV11-2 to TRBJ1-1, with TRBD1 as a possible D gene (5 bases). Looked up from germline, CDR1 is SGHAT and CDR2 is FQNNGV. Trimming shortened V by 5 bases and J by 7 bases, and 14 bases separated the two germline ends. The CDR3 extends over 13 amino acids. Here the CDR3 reads CASSRGTSDEAFF. The CDR3 nucleotides read TGTGCCAGCAGCCGAGGGACTTCGGATGAAGCTTTCTTT.

The DNA for the CDR3 is TGTGCCAGCACTGACTTGGGGGAGAGCCACTATGGCTACACCTTC. It translates to CASTDLGESHYGYTF. The rearrangement links TRBV12-3 or TRBV12-4 to TRBJ1-2, with TRBD1 as a possible D gene (5 bases). V gave up 7 bases and J gave up 3 bases, with 18 bases separating them. This CDR3 region has 15 residues.

This clonotype was recorded many times. The chain links TRBV7-9 to TRBJ2-3; no definite D call. The V gene's germline CDR1 is SEHNR and CDR2 FQNEAQ (reference sequence). The CDR3 length is 12 residues. Trimming removed 6 bases at V and 5 bases at J, with 9 bases between. DNA of the CDR3: TGTGCCAGCAGTTTATACCAAGATACGCAGTATTTT. Its translation is CASSLYQDTQYF.

This clonotype was detected a few times. The chain uses TRBV15 and TRBJ1-3, with 7 bases that match TRBD1. The length of the CDR3 is 15 residues. CDR1 is LNHNV, CDR2 YYDKDF, per germline (reference sequence). V shed 2 bases and J 2 bases; nucleotides not matched to a gene: 3. The DNA for the CDR3 is TGTGCCACCAGCAGATCAAGGGGGCCTGGAAACACCATATATTTT. Amino acid sequence: CATSRSRGPGNTIYF.

The rearrangement links TRBV7-8 to TRBJ2-2; D call uncertain. The CDR3 runs 12 residues. V gave up 0 bases and J gave up 8 bases, with 4 bases separating them. CDR1 and CDR2 from the germline V gene are SGHVS and FQNEAQ. Here the CDR3 reads CASSLALGELFF. CDR3 DNA: TGTGCCAGCAGCTTAGCGCTGGGGGAGCTGTTTTTT.

The chain employs TRBV28 and TRBJ2-7; 8 bases are a match to TRBD2. The trim removed 8 bases at V and 4 bases at J, leaving 10 bases unmatched. CDR3 size: 14 residues. Germline assignment: CDR1 MDHEN and CDR2 SYDVKM. The CDR3 sequence: CASRRAGAIYEQYV. The CDR3 DNA is TGTGCCAGCCGACGAGCGGGGGCCATTTACGAGCAGTACGTC.

The table lists this clonotype with a few counts. J is TRBJ1-3 and V is TRBV6-6; no definite D call. Germline CDR1 and CDR2: MNHNY and SVGAGI (reference sequence). The V end was cut by 2 bases, the J end by 1 base, with 12 bases between. The CDR3 is made up of 16 amino acids. CDR3 coding DNA: TGTGCCAGCAGTTACGCAATGACCGATTCTGGAAACACCATATATTTT. As protein: CASSYAMTDSGNTIYF.

This clonotype turned up a few times. This rearrangement joins TRBV11-2 to TRBJ2-1; D unresolved. The CDR3 length is 15 residues. Per germline, CDR1 SGHAT and CDR2 FQNNGV. V was cut by 6 bases and J by 0 bases, with 12 bases left in between. The chain's CDR3 is CASRQIKSSYNEQFF. The CDR3, as DNA: TGTGCCAGCAGACAGATCAAGAGCTCCTACAATGAGCAGTTCTTC.

This clonotype was seen a few times. The chain links TRBV6-6 to TRBJ2-1; 7 positions agree with TRBD2. This CDR3 spans 13 amino acids. The germline CDR1 and CDR2 sequences are MNHNY and SVGAGI (reference sequence). V shed 8 bases, J shed 5 bases, and the junction held 6 bases outside the gene matches. In DNA form, the CDR3 reads TGTGCCAGCTCCGGGACTACAAACAATGAGCAGTTCTTC. It specifies CASSGTTNNEQFF.

The genes are TRBV7-9 and TRBJ2-7; no clear D. This CDR3 has 14 residues. Germline loops: CDR1 SEHNR, CDR2 FQNEAQ (reference sequence). V lost 3 bases and J lost 2, with 11 bases in between. This chain's CDR3 is CASSLAATTYEQYF. The CDR3 bases are TGTGCCAGCAGCTTGGCAGCCACTACCTACGAGCAGTACTTC.

There are a few counts of this clonotype. The gene calls are TRBV4-1 and TRBJ2-5, with D possibly called TRBD1 or TRBD2 (5 bases each). The CDR3 is 14 residues long. Germline CDR1 is MGHRA and CDR2 is YSYEKL. Trimming removed 3 bases at V and 4 bases at J, with 12 bases between. The CDR3 loop is CASSQDPGAETQYF. Written as DNA, the CDR3 is TGCGCCAGCAGCCAGGACCCCGGGGCAGAGACCCAGTACTTC.

The sample holds a few counts of this clonotype. The V call is TRBV6-5, the J call TRBJ2-2; 8 nucleotides line up with TRBD1. The germline CDR1 and CDR2 sequences are MNHEY and SVGAGI. After removal of 4 bases from V and 7 bases from J, the junction contained 5 bases not matched to a gene. The CDR3 covers 14 residues. CDR3 protein: CASSSTGGGGELFF. The CDR3 DNA reads TGTGCCAGCAGTTCCACAGGGGGTGGCGGGGAGCTGTTTTTT.

This clonotype has only a few counts. The chain is built from TRBV20-1 and TRBJ2-5, with D uncertain. The V gene lost 6 bases and the J gene lost 3 bases, with 14 bases spanning the gap. CDR3 size: 13 residues. Germline V gene lookup returns CDR1 DFQATT and CDR2 SNEGSKA (reference sequence). CDR3 loop: CSAPSEQKETQYF. DNA for the CDR3: TGCAGTGCCCCCAGCGAGCAAAAAGAGACCCAGTACTTC.

This chain links TRBV6-2 or TRBV6-3 with TRBJ1-2; D not resolved. Germline-derived CDR1 and CDR2 are MNHEY and SVGEGT. There are 15 residues in the CDR3. V was shortened by 2 bases and J by 4 bases, with 14 bases between the two germline ends. The CDR3 DNA reads TGTGCCAGCAGTTACGGCATAACCGTGAGCTATGGCTACACCTTC. Translating it yields CASSYGITVSYGYTF.

This clonotype was seen ten or more times. The rearrangement joins TRBV29-1 to TRBJ1-2, with TRBD1 identical over 7 bases. The J segment lost 4 bases and the V segment lost 5 bases, leaving 4 bases of the junction unmatched. Germline values: CDR1 SQVTM, CDR2 ANQGSEA. The CDR3 loop spans 12 amino acids. DNA for the CDR3: TGCAGCGTTCGACAGGGAGTCTATGGCTACACCTTC. Translating it yields CSVRQGVYGYTF.

This clonotype came up many times. The rearrangement uses TRBV7-9 and TRBJ1-1; tentatively, D is TRBD1 (6 bases). Trimming pared 4 bases from V and 6 bases from J, leaving 12 bases between. CDR3 size: 13 residues. Germline V gives CDR1 SEHNR, CDR2 FQNEAQ (reference sequence). CDR3: CASSWGAGPEAFF. The CDR3 DNA sequence: TGTGCCAGCAGCTGGGGGGCAGGGCCTGAAGCTTTCTTT.

There are a few counts of this clonotype. The chain has TRBV9 and TRBJ1-1; TRBD1 aligns across 11 bases. There are 14 residues in the CDR3. Germline assignment: CDR1 SGDLS and CDR2 YYNGEE. Germline trimming cut 4 bases from V and 7 bases from J; bases unmatched to any gene: 6. CDR3 protein: CASSIGQGADEAFF. In nucleotides, the CDR3 is TGTGCCAGCAGCATTGGACAGGGGGCTGATGAAGCTTTCTTT.

The chain links TRBV30 to TRBJ2-7, with TRBD1 matching over 7 bases. Germline V lookup: CDR1 GTSNPN, CDR2 SVGIG (reference sequence). The V segment lost 1 base and the J segment 2 bases; nucleotides outside the gene matches: 5. This CDR3 has 14 amino acids. The CDR3 spells CAWSGTGATYEQYF. CDR3 in DNA: TGTGCCTGGAGTGGGACAGGTGCCACCTACGAGCAGTACTTC.

Only a few counts were recorded for this clonotype. This CDR3 is CASSWTGLRGAKNIQYF. The CDR3 DNA sequence: TGTGCCAGCAGTTGGACAGGGTTGAGGGGTGCCAAAAACATTCAGTACTTC. The chain has TRBV12-3 or TRBV12-4 and TRBJ2-4; TRBD1 agrees at 8 bases. The length of the CDR3 is 17 residues. V was clipped by 4 bases and J by 1 base; unmatched bases: 9.

This clonotype was recorded a few times. The chain couples TRBV7-9 to TRBJ2-2, with 7 nucleotides matching TRBD1. V gave up 3 bases and J gave up 3 bases; unmatched junction bases: 7. The CDR3 contains 16 residues. In germline, CDR1 is SEHNR, CDR2 FQNEAQ (reference sequence). CDR3: CASSLNSGQYTGELFF. In nucleotides, the CDR3 is TGTGCCAGCAGCTTGAATTCGGGACAGTACACCGGGGAGCTGTTTTTT.